This note documents a single T cell receptor beta chain sequence. The sample belongs to a study of CD8 T cells in Susac syndrome. J gave up 0 bases and V 5 bases, and 12 bases lay outside the gene matches. CDR3 length: 16 amino acids. Per the germline V gene, CDR1 is DFQATT and CDR2 is SNEGSKA (reference sequence). Random-hexamer reverse transcription was applied to roughly 0.45 to 1 ug RNA. Across 54 Vbeta and 13 Jbeta, immunoSEQ multiplex PCR amplified TCR beta CDR3. TCRdb analysed the immunoSEQ multiplex PCR reads with MiXCR anew, one entry per CDR3 protein. The profile covers around 150,000 distinct CDR3 sequences, with 95% appearing a single time and roughly 0.14% taken by the ten largest.

The sample comprised CD4+ T cells from PBMCs. The chain recombines TRBV20-1 with TRBJ2-5; TRBD2 agrees at 7 bases. The sequence came from a human donor with Susac syndrome. In nucleotides, the CDR3 is TGCAGTGCTCACTTCGACGGGGGGTCGTACCAAGAGACCCAGTACTTC. This codes for CSAHFDGGSYQETQYF.